This T cell receptor (beta chain) was identified during a study of blood T cell repertoires in COVID-19 (dated by TCRdb to between 2020 and 2021). The study in broad terms: The collaborator samples originated in the United States, Italy and Spain and spanned the acute and convalescent phases of COVID-19. The material from the prospective study consisted of cDNA or gDNA derived from T cells, B-cell-depleted T cells, or PBMCs. Subjects who had been exposed to COVID-19, were actively infected with it, or had recovered from it provided the deeply sampled blood TCRbeta repertoires that made up the dataset. The repertoires were released in a freely available public database meant as a resource for research on the immune response to SARS-CoV-2. Samples came from the ongoing ImmuneRACE study (first 160 participants) plus 1,254 subjects from 6 global collaborators. A de-identified subject ID, COVID-19 status, age in years and sex were almost always included in the sample metadata. Where available, HLA class I and class II types were obtained from metadata supplied by the sample provider rather than from assay-based typing.

TCRbeta CDR3 regions were amplified from genomic DNA using the immunoSEQ Assay, a bias-controlled multiplex PCR. The authors processed their data as follows. The number of nucleated cells in each sample was estimated by amplification of reference gene primers within the assay. To quantify the absolute abundance of each unique TCRbeta CDR3 rearrangement, sequence reads were collapsed and filtered. For each sample, productive Simpson clonality was calculated as the square root of Simpson's diversity index across productive rearrangements. In TCRdb, the immuneACCESS table is reduced to in-frame sequences with V and J assigned. These tables do not hold every clone; where another copy was compared, an unresolved V gene accounts for under half, and the others remain unexplained. V, J and clone size reflect that table, while D and trimming were determined from the DNA. For this sample there are about 250,000 clones; roughly 88% appear just once. The ten largest clonotypes hold roughly 1.4% of the sample.

CDR1 LNHDA and CDR2 SQIVND are derived from the germline V gene (reference sequence). The germline ends are 10 bases apart after V is trimmed by 2 bases and J by 2 bases. The CDR3, from cysteine to phenylalanine, totals 15 residues. Only the CDR3 region is kept as DNA, spanning 45 bases read in frame from base 1. Points the paper makes about the study in general: Clinical and demographic metadata were provided uncurated, with the amount varying by source and participant.

Details on this clone: The specificity of this receptor is unknown. There are no base qualities to consult, and no much larger clone falls within one base.

Whole blood was collected in K2EDTA tubes by collaborating institutions according to the institutions' own protocols. Collaborator samples were shipped for TCRbeta analysis as frozen whole blood, isolated PBMCs, or DNA extracted from either sample type. The chain employs TRBV19 and TRBJ2-1; the D gene cannot be named for sure. The clonotype was recovered from a man older than 75 with acute or convalescent COVID-19. Specimen: peripheral blood. In nucleotides, the sequence is TGTGCCAGTAGTATATCGGTGAACCCCTACAATGAGCAGTTCTTC. Its protein is CASSISVNPYNEQFF.